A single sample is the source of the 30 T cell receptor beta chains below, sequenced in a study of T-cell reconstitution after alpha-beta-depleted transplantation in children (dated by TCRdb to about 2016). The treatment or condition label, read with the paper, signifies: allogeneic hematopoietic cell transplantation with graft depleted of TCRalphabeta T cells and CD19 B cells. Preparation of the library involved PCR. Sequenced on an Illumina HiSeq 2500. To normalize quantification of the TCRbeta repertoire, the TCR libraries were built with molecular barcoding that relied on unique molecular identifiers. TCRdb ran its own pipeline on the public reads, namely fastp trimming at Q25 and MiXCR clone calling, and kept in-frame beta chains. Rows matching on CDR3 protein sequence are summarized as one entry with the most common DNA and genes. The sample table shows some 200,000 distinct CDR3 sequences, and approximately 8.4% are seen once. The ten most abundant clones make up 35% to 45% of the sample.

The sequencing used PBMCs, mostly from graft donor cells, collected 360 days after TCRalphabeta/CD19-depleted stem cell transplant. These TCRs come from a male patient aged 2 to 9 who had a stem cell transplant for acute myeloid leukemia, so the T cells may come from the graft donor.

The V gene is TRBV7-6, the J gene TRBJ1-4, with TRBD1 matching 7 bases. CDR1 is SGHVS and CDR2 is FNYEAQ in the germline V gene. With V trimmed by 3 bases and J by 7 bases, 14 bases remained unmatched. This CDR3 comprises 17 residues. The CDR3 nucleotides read TGTGCCAGCAGCTTGCTCCGTAGACAGGGTGGAGGTGAAAAACTGTTTTTT. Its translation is CASSLLRRQGGGEKLFF.

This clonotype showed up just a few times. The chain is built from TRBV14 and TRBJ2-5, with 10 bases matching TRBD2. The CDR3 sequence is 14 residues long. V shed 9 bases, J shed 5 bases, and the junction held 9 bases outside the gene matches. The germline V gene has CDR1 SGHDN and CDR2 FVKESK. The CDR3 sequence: CARQSGGAPETQYF. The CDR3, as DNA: TGTGCCAGACAGAGCGGGGGGGCCCCGGAGACCCAGTACTTC.

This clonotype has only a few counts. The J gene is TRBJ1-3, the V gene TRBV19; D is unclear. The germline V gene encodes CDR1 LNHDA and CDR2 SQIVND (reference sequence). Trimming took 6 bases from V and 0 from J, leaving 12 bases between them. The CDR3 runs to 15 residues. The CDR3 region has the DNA TGTGCCAGTAGCCTCACAGTGGACTCTGGAAACACCATATATTTT. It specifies CASSLTVDSGNTIYF.

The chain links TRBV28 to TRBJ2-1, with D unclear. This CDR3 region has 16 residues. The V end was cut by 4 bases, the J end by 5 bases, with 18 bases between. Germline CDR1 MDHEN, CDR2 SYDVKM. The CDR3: CASSSPLAGGHNEQFF. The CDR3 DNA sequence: TGTGCCAGCAGTTCCCCTCTTGCTGGCGGACACAATGAGCAGTTCTTC.

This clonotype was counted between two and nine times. The CDR3 region has the DNA TGCGCCAGCAGGTGGCAGGGGGGGGAAAACATTCAGTACTTC. This translates into CASRWQGGENIQYF. This rearrangement joins TRBV5-1 to TRBJ2-4; D may be TRBD1 or TRBD2 (7 bases each). The CDR3 contains 14 residues. Germline values: CDR1 SGHRS, CDR2 YFSETQ. V shed 5 bases and J shed 5 bases, with 14 bases lying between them.

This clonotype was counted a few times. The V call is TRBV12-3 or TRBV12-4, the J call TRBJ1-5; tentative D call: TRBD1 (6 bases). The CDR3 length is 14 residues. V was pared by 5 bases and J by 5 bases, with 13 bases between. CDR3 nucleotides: TGTGCCAGCAGTCTAGACAGGCTCTATCAGCCCCAGCATTTT. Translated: CASSLDRLYQPQHF.

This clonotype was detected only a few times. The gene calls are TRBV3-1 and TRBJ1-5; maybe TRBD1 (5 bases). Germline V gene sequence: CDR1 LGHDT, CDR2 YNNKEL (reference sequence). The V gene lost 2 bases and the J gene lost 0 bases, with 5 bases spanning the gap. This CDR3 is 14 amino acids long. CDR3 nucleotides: TGTGCCAGCAGCCAAAGGGGTAGCAATCAGCCCCAGCATTTT. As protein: CASSQRGSNQPQHF.

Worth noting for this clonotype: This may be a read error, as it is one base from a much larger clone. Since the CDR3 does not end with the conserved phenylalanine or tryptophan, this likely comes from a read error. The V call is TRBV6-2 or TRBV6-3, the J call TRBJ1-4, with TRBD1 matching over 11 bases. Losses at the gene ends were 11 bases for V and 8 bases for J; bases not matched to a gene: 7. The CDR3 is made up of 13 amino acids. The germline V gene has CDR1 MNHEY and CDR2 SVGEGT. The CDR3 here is CAGHRTGGEKLFC. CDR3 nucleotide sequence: TGTGCCGGGCATCGGACAGGGGGCGAAAAACTGTTTTGT.

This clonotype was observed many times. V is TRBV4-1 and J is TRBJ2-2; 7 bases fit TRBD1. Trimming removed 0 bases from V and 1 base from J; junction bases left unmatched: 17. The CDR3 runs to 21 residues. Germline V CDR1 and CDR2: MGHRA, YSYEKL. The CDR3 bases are TGCGCCAGCAGCCAAGATCTGTCTCCCTTTTTCGGACAGGTGAACACCGGGGAGCTGTTTTTT. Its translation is CASSQDLSPFFGQVNTGELFF.

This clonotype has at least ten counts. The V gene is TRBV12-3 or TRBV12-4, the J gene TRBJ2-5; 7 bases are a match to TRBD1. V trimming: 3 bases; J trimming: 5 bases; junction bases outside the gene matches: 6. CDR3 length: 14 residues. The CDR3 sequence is CASSLAGGHETQYF. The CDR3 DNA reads TGTGCCAGCAGTTTGGCAGGGGGACACGAGACCCAGTACTTC.

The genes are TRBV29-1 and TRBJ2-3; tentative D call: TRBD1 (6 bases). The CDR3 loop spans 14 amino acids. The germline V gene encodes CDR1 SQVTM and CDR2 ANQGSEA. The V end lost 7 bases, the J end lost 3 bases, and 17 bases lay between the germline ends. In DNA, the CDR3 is TGCAGCGGACGCTCAGGGACACCAACAGATACGCAGTATTTT. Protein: CSGRSGTPTDTQYF.

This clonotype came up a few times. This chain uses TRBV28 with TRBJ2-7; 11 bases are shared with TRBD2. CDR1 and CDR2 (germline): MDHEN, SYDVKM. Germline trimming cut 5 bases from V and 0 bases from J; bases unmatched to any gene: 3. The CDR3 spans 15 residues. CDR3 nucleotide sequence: TGTGCCAGCAGTCCAGGGACTAGCGGCTCCTACGAGCAGTACGTC. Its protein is CASSPGTSGSYEQYV.

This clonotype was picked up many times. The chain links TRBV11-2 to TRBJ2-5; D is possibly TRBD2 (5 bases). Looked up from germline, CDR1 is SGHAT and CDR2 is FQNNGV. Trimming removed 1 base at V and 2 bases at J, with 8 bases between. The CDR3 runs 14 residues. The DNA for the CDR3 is TGTGCCAGCAGCTTAGTAGAGGGACAAGAGACCCAGTACTTC. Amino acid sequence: CASSLVEGQETQYF.

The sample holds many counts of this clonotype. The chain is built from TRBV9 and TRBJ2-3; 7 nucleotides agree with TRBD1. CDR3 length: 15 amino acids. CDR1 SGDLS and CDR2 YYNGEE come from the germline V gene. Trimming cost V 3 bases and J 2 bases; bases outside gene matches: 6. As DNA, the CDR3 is TGTGCCAGCAGCGGACAGGGATTCCTCACAGATACGCAGTATTTT. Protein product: CASSGQGFLTDTQYF.

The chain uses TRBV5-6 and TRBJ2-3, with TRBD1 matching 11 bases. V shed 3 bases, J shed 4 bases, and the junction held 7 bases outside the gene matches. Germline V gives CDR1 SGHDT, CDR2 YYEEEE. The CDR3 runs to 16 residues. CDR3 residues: CASSWPGGQGADTQYF. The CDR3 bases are TGTGCCAGCAGCTGGCCCGGGGGACAGGGGGCAGATACGCAGTATTTT. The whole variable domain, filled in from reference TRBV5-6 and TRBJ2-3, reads DAGVTQSPTHLIKTRGQQVTLRCSPKSGHDTVSWYQQALGQGPQFIFQYYEEEERQRGNFPDRFSGHQFPNYSSELNVNALLLGDSALYLCASSWPGGQGADTQYFGPGTRLTVL.

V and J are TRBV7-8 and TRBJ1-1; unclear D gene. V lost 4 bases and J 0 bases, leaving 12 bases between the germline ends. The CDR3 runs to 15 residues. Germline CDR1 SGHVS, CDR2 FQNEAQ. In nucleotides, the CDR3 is TGTGCCAGCAGCTCCCGGAGCCGGATGAACACTGAAGCTTTCTTT. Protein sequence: CASSSRSRMNTEAFF.

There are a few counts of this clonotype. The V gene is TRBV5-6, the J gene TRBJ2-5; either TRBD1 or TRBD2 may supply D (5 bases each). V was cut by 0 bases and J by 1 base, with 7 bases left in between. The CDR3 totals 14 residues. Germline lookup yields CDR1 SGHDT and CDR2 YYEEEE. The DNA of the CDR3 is TGTGCCAGCAGCTTGGGTGGGACCCAAGAGACCCAGTACTTC. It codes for CASSLGGTQETQYF. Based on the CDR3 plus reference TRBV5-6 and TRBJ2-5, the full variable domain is DAGVTQSPTHLIKTRGQQVTLRCSPKSGHDTVSWYQQALGQGPQFIFQYYEEEERQRGNFPDRFSGHQFPNYSSELNVNALLLGDSALYLCASSLGGTQETQYFGPGTRLLVL.

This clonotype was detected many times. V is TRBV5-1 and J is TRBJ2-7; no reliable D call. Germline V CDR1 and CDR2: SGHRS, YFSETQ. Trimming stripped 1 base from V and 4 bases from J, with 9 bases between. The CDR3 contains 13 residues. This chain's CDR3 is CASSLFPQYEQYV. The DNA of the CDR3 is TGCGCCAGCAGCTTGTTCCCCCAATACGAGCAGTACGTC.

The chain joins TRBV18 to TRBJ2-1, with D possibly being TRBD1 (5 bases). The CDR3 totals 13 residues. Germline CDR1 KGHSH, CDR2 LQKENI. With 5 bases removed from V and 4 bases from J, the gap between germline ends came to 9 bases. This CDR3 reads CASSIGDYNEQFF. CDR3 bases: TGTGCCAGCTCAATAGGGGATTACAATGAGCAGTTCTTC.

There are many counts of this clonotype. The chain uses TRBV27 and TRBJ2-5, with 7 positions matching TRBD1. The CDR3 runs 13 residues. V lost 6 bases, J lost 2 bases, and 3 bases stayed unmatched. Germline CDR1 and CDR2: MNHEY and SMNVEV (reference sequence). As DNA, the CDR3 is TGTGCCAGCAGGGGACAGCTACAAGAGACCCAGTACTTC. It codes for CASRGQLQETQYF.

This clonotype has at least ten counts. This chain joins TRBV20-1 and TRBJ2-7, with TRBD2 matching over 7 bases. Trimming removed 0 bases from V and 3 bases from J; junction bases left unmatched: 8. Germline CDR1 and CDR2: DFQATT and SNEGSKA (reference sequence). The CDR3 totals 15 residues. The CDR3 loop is CSARDEREGLYEQYF. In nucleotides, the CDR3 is TGCAGTGCTAGAGATGAGAGGGAGGGCCTCTACGAGCAGTACTTC.

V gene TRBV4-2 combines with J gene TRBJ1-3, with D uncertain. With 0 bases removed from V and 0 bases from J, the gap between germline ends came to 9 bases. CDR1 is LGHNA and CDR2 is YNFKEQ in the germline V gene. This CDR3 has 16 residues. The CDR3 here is CASSQDWLHSGNTIYF. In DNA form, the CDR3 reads TGTGCCAGCAGCCAAGATTGGCTCCACTCTGGAAACACCATATATTTT.

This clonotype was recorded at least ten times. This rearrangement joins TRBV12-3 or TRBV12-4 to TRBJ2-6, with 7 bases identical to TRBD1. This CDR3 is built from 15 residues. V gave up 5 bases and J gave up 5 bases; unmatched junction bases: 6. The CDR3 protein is CASSPTGAWANVLTF. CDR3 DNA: TGTGCCAGCAGTCCCACAGGGGCTTGGGCCAACGTCCTGACTTTC.

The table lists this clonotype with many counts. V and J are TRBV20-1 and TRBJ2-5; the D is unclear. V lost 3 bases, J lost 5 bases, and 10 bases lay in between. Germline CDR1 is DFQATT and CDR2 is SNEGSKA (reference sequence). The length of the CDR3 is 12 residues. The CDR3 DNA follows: TGCAGTGCTAGGGTAGCTCGGGAGACCCAGTACTTC. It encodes CSARVARETQYF.

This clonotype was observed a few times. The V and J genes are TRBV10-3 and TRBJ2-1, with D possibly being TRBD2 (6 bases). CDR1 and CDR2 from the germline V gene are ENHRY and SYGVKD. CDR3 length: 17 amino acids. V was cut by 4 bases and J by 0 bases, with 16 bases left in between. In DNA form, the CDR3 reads TGTGCCATCAGTGGCCCTTATAGCGGTGGCTCCTACAATGAGCAGTTCTTC. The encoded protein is CAISGPYSGGSYNEQFF.

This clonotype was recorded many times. CDR3 residues: CASSESAGVAGELFF. For the CDR3, the DNA is TGTGCCAGCAGTGAGTCAGCGGGAGTAGCCGGGGAGCTGTTTTTT. V gene TRBV6-1 combines with J gene TRBJ2-2; 8 nucleotides agree with TRBD2. Per germline, CDR1 MNHNS and CDR2 SASEGT. The CDR3 length is 15 residues. The V and J ends lost 3 bases and 6 bases, in that order; junction bases with no gene match: 6.

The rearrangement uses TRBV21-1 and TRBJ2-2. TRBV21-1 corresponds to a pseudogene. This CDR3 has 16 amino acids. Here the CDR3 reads CASSKVQAPNTGELFF. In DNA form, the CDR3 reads TGTGCCAGCAGCAAAGTCCAGGCTCCAAACACCGGGGAGCTGTTTTTT.

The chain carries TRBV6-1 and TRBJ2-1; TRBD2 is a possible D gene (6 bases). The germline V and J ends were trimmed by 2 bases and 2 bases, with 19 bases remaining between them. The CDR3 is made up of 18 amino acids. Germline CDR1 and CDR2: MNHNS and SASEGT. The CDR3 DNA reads TGTGCCAGCAGTGAAATAGGCTTCGGAGGGGCCCCCTACAATGAGCAGTTCTTC. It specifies CASSEIGFGGAPYNEQFF.

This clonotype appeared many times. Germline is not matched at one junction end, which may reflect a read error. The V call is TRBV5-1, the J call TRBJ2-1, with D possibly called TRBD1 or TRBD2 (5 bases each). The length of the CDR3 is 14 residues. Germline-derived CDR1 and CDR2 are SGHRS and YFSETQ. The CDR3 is CASSGGPEANERFF. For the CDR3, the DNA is TGCGCCAGCAGCGGGGGACCGGAGGCTAATGAGCGGTTCTTC.

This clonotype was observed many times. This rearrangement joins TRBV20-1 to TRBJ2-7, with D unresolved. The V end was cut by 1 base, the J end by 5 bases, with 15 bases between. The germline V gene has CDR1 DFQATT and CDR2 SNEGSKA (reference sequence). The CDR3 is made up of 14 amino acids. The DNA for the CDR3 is TGCAGTGCTAGAGCCTTAGTGGTGTTAAACGAGCAGTACTTC. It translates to CSARALVVLNEQYF.